The 19 T cell receptor beta chains listed next were all sequenced from one sample in a study of cytomegalovirus exposure and HLA in healthy donors (dated by TCRdb to the late 2010s). Receptors were amplified or captured by the immunoSEQ multiplex PCR assay. For the multiplex PCR, a mixture combining 60 forward primers for TCR Vbeta segments and 13 reverse primers for TCR Jbeta segments was used. The clones in this table, taken by TCRdb from immuneACCESS, are in-frame only. Not every clone is retained; where verified, under half of the shortfall comes from an unresolved V gene, and the cause of the rest is unknown. Present in this sample are about 180,000 clones, around four fifths of which were seen just once. The ten largest clonotypes hold approximately 1.4% of the sample. Specimen: PBMCs. The receptors stem from a man between 18 and 29 years old in good health and CMV-seronegative.

The rearrangement joins TRBV30 to TRBJ1-5; TRBD1 matches 10 bases. The CDR3 contains 13 residues. Germline V gene sequence: CDR1 GTSNPN, CDR2 SVGIG (reference sequence). The junction had 3 bases not matched to a gene; V was cut back by 5 bases and J by 5 bases. This CDR3 is CAWDRGRDQPQHF. The DNA for the CDR3 is TGTGCCTGGGACAGGGGGCGCGATCAGCCCCAGCATTTT.

The chain has TRBV27 and TRBJ2-1, with TRBD1 matching over 9 bases. Germline V gene data show CDR1 as MNHEY and CDR2 as SMNVEV (reference sequence). This CDR3 has 16 amino acids. Germline trimming cut 6 bases from V and 6 bases from J; bases unmatched to any gene: 12. The CDR3 DNA reads as TGTGCCAGCAGGCACATCGCGGGACAGGGTTCCAATGAGCAGTTCTTC. Translated, it gives CASRHIAGQGSNEQFF.

This clone has just a few counts. The chain uses TRBV6-1 and TRBJ1-1; 8 bases align to TRBD1. Germline V gene lookup returns CDR1 MNHNS and CDR2 SASEGT. V shed 6 bases, J shed 0 bases, and the junction held 3 bases outside the gene matches. CDR3 length equals 14 residues. CDR3 residues: CASSTGGVNTEAFF. CDR3 in DNA: TGTGCCAGCAGCACAGGGGGAGTGAACACTGAAGCTTTCTTT.

In this sample, this clone turned up a few times. The chain uses TRBV18 and TRBJ2-7, with 8 positions matching TRBD2. In germline, CDR1 is KGHSH, CDR2 LQKENI. V dropped 3 bases and J dropped 4; count of bases not matched to a gene: 14. The CDR3 runs to 17 residues. The CDR3, as DNA: TGTGCCAGCTCACCCCTTGGGGATATAGCGGGAAGTTACGAGCAGTACTTC. This sequence encodes CASSPLGDIAGSYEQYF.

As DNA, the CDR3 is TGTGCCAGCAGCTCCGGCGACTCTAATTCACCCCTCCACTTT. Residues: CASSSGDSNSPLHF. V gene TRBV7-8 combines with J gene TRBJ1-6; D is ambiguous. This CDR3 is 14 amino acids long. CDR1 is SGHVS and CDR2 is FQNEAQ in the germline V gene. V lost 4 bases and J 6 bases, leaving 10 bases between the germline ends.

The chain recombines TRBV30 with TRBJ1-6; D might be TRBD1 (5 bases). Trimming took 5 bases from V and 4 from J, leaving 15 bases between them. This CDR3 region has 15 residues. Germline assignment: CDR1 GTSNPN and CDR2 SVGIG (reference sequence). The chain's CDR3 is CAWGGDGFYNSPLHF. CDR3 DNA sequence: TGTGCCTGGGGGGGGGACGGATTTTATAATTCACCCCTCCACTTT.

The chain links TRBV2 to TRBJ2-7, with 8 nucleotides matching TRBD1. V lost 5 bases, J lost 7 bases, and 4 bases stayed unmatched. In germline, CDR1 is SNHLY, CDR2 FYNNEI. This CDR3 contains 12 residues. Written as DNA, the CDR3 is TGTGCCAGCAGTTTTACAGGGGGTGAGCAGTACTTC. Encoded protein: CASSFTGGEQYF.

The chain recombines TRBV2 with TRBJ1-5; tentative D call: TRBD1 (5 bases). CDR3 length: 15 amino acids. V lost 3 bases to trimming and J lost 0 bases, with 9 bases between them. The V gene's germline CDR1 is SNHLY and CDR2 FYNNEI. The CDR3 bases are TGTGCCAGCAGTGAGAGACAGAATAGCAATCAGCCCCAGCATTTT. It codes for CASSERQNSNQPQHF.

The chain is built from TRBV27 and TRBJ2-5, with D maybe TRBD1 (6 bases). The tail of the sequence fits TRBJ2-7 better, so the J call may be wrong. This CDR3 comprises 17 residues. The germline V gene has CDR1 MNHEY and CDR2 SMNVEV (reference sequence). CDR3 sequence: CASSLLSPLNRDHEQYF. CDR3 sequence (DNA): TGTGCCAGCAGTTTATTATCCCCGCTCAACAGGGATCACGAGCAGTACTTC.

The chain employs TRBV30 and TRBJ2-2, with 9 bases lining up with TRBD1. The CDR3 length is 15 residues. The germline V gene has CDR1 GTSNPN and CDR2 SVGIG (reference sequence). V dropped 5 bases and J dropped 4; count of bases not matched to a gene: 8. The CDR3 sequence: CAWDRGRVITGELFF. The CDR3 bases are TGTGCCTGGGACAGGGGGAGAGTAATCACCGGGGAGCTGTTTTTT.

The table lists this clone with a few counts. This rearrangement joins TRBV9 to TRBJ2-3, with D perhaps TRBD1 (5 bases). The CDR3 has 13 amino acids. Germline-derived CDR1 and CDR2 are SGDLS and YYNGEE. Between the trimmed V and J ends, which lost 0 bases and 7 bases, there was a span of 9 bases. CDR3 residues: CASSVDPGNTQYF. CDR3 DNA: TGTGCCAGCAGCGTAGACCCAGGGAATACGCAGTATTTT. Variable domain in full (rest from reference TRBV9 and TRBJ2-3): DSGVTQTPKHLITATGQRVTLRCSPRSGDLSVYWYQQSLDQGLQFLIQYYNGEERAKGNILERFSAQQFPDLHSELNLSSLELGDSALYFCASSVDPGNTQYFGPGTRLTVL.

This chain connects TRBV7-8 to TRBJ1-6, with D possibly matching TRBD1 (6 bases). This CDR3 has 19 residues. In germline, CDR1 is SGHVS, CDR2 FQNEAQ. V was trimmed by 2 bases and J by 0 bases, leaving 17 bases between them. CDR3 protein: CASSLQGIPYISYNSPLHF. The CDR3 DNA reads as TGTGCCAGCAGCTTACAGGGGATCCCCTACATCTCCTATAATTCACCCCTCCACTTT. Full variable domain (missing parts from reference TRBV7-8 and TRBJ1-6): GAGVSQSPRYKVAKRGQDVALRCDPISGHVSLFWYQQALGQGPEFLTYFQNEAQLDKSGLPSDRFFAERPEGSVSTLKIQRTQQEDSAVYLCASSLQGIPYISYNSPLHFGNGTRLTVT.

About this clone itself: This same CDR3 is encoded by further DNA sequences in the sample. J is TRBJ1-5 and V is TRBV30; 7 bases fit TRBD1. The CDR3 covers 13 residues. J lost 5 bases, V lost 0 bases, and 1 base had no gene match. CDR1 and CDR2 (germline): GTSNPN, SVGIG (reference sequence). The CDR3 DNA is TGTGCCTGGAGTGTACAGGGGTATCAGCCCCAGCATTTT. It translates to CAWSVQGYQPQHF.

This chain links TRBV30 with TRBJ2-7; D possibly corresponds to TRBD1 (5 bases). Germline CDR1 and CDR2: GTSNPN and SVGIG (reference sequence). V lost 0 bases to trimming and J lost 7 bases, with 22 bases between them. CDR3 length: 16 amino acids. In DNA form, the CDR3 reads TGTGCCTGGAGTGTATTTCCAGCCCTCAGGGAACGGGAGCAGTACTTC. Residues: CAWSVFPALREREQYF.

This chain joins TRBV4-2 and TRBJ2-7, with 8 bases that match TRBD1. Germline V CDR1 and CDR2: LGHNA, YNFKEQ. J gave up 3 bases and V 2 bases, and 9 bases lay outside the gene matches. The CDR3 is 16 amino acids. CDR3 residues: CASSQQFGTGDYEQYF. In nucleotides, the CDR3 is TGTGCCAGCAGCCAACAGTTCGGGACAGGCGACTACGAGCAGTACTTC.

The chain carries TRBV25-1 and TRBJ1-4; tentative D call: TRBD1 (6 bases). V was trimmed by 2 bases and J by 0 bases, leaving 7 bases between them. The CDR3 contains 15 residues. Germline-derived CDR1 and CDR2 are MGHDK and SYGVNS. The CDR3 is CASSENRATNEKLFF. In DNA, the CDR3 is TGTGCCAGCAGTGAAAACAGGGCAACTAATGAAAAACTGTTTTTT.

This sequence joins TRBV7-2 and TRBJ1-4; D gene ambiguous. V lost 1 base and J 7 bases, leaving 22 bases between the germline ends. The CDR3 is 18 amino acids. Germline V gives CDR1 SGHTA, CDR2 FQGNSA. CDR3 in amino acids: CASSLVPPDLGLGEKLFF. The CDR3 region has the DNA TGTGCCAGCAGCTTAGTACCGCCTGACCTCGGGTTAGGTGAAAAACTGTTTTTT. The complete variable domain, with remaining parts taken from reference TRBV7-2 and TRBJ1-4, reads GAGVSQSPSNKVTEKGKDVELRCDPISGHTALYWYRQSLGQGLEFLIYFQGNSAPDKSGLPSDRFSAERTGGSVSTLTIQRTQQEDSAVYLCASSLVPPDLGLGEKLFFGSGTQLSVL.

This rearrangement joins TRBV29-1 to TRBJ1-1; no clear D. The CDR3 is 16 amino acids. The V and J ends lost 3 bases and 5 bases respectively, with 22 bases between them. The germline V gene encodes CDR1 SQVTM and CDR2 ANQGSEA. The CDR3 DNA follows: TGCAGCGTTGACGGTCCGGGGTTGGTTTTGGGGACTGAAGCTTTCTTT. Amino acid sequence: CSVDGPGLVLGTEAFF.

The rearrangement uses TRBV28 and TRBJ1-2; 7 nucleotides match TRBD1. This CDR3 is 13 amino acids long. V lost 7 bases, J lost 3 bases, and 5 bases stayed unmatched. Germline V gene data show CDR1 as MDHEN and CDR2 as SYDVKM. The CDR3 DNA sequence: TGTGCCAGCAAGACGGGACAGTACTATGGCTACACCTTC. Translating gives CASKTGQYYGYTF.